The clone carrying this TCR beta chain was seen only once. The data originate from a study of Ad26.COV2.S vaccination and SARS-CoV-2 variants. As for the study in general: Donor had been placed in the Ad26.COV2.S arm of the COV1001 trial.

Using immunoSEQ multiplex PCR, the repertoire was profiled, and TCRdb retains in-frame clones only, with some absent. The sample has 440,000 or so clones, roughly nine tenths seen once. Trimming cost V 4 bases and J 2 bases, with 8 bases left between them. CDR1 and CDR2 (germline): MDHEN, SYDVKM. CDR3 length equals 13 residues. Treatment here: roughly 18 received Ad26.COV2.S at low or high dose, single or two shots; about 5 received placebo; per-sample allocation not given. All samples were drawn on day 63, counting from the first vaccine or placebo injection. The rearrangement uses TRBV28 and TRBJ1-2; no clear D. The source is a person between 18 and 65 years old who received the Ad26.COV2.S COVID-19 vaccine or a placebo. This material consisted of peripheral blood, taken in a trial of Ad26.COV2.S vaccine versus placebo. The CDR3 coding sequence is TGTGCCAGCAGTTACGGACGGAACTATGGCTACACCTTC. This sequence encodes CASSYGRNYGYTF.